A selection of T cell receptor beta chains follows, all from one sample in a study of technical replicates of blood from several donors. Clones were read by immunoSEQ multiplex PCR, and TCRdb kept only the in-frame ones, dropping some. The table includes about 12,000 clones, roughly 93% detected once. The sequenced material came from PBMCs. Source of these receptors: a human donor in good health. CDR3s include the opening cysteine and the closing phenylalanine or tryptophan. Each record gives: clone size, D gene, J gene, V gene, CDR3 protein, CDR3 DNA. The D gene is left open where the match is weak. A row's size may be missing; if present it is once, few, many or a size class.

clone size: .
D gene: TRBD1
J gene: TRBJ1-5
V gene: TRBV6-1
CDR3 protein: CASSEGTGGNQPQHF
CDR3 DNA: TGTGCCAGCAGTGAAGGGACAGGGGGCAATCAGCCCCAGCATTTT

clone size: .
D gene: TRBD1
J gene: TRBJ2-3
V gene: TRBV28
CDR3 protein: CASHYTGGSADTQYF
CDR3 DNA: TGTGCCAGCCACTACACAGGGGGTAGTGCAGATACGCAGTATTTT

clone size: .
D gene: .
J gene: TRBJ1-1
V gene: TRBV7-9
CDR3 protein: CASSLAGGEGVTTEAFF
CDR3 DNA: TGTGCCAGCAGCTTAGCAGGGGGGGAGGGTGTGACCACTGAAGCTTTCTTT

clone size: .
D gene: TRBD1
J gene: TRBJ2-1
V gene: TRBV5-1
CDR3 protein: CASSLAPQGEDNEQFF
CDR3 DNA: TGCGCCAGCAGCTTGGCCCCACAGGGGGAGGACAATGAGCAGTTCTTC

clone size: .
D gene: TRBD2
J gene: TRBJ2-7
V gene: TRBV29-1
CDR3 protein: CSVEELSSGSYEQYF
CDR3 DNA: TGCAGCGTTGAAGAGTTGTCTAGCGGGAGCTACGAGCAGTACTTC

clone size: .
D gene: .
J gene: TRBJ1-5
V gene: TRBV21-1
CDR3 protein: CARDRDPGSNSNQPQHF
CDR3 DNA: TGTGCCAGAGACCGGGACCCCGGGAGTAATAGCAATCAGCCCCAGCATTTT

clone size: .
D gene: TRBD1
J gene: TRBJ1-5
V gene: TRBV27
CDR3 protein: CASSQHRGGIGNQPQHF
CDR3 DNA: TGTGCCAGCAGTCAACACAGGGGGGGGATCGGCAATCAGCCCCAGCATTTT

clone size: .
D gene: TRBD2
J gene: TRBJ2-4
V gene: TRBV5-1
CDR3 protein: CASSESGGRQKRIQYF
CDR3 DNA: TGCGCCAGCAGCGAGAGCGGGGGACGCCAAAAACGGATTCAGTACTTC

clone size: .
D gene: TRBD2
J gene: TRBJ2-5
V gene: TRBV5-1
CDR3 protein: CASSSGTTKETQYF
CDR3 DNA: TGCGCCAGCAGTTCCGGGACTACAAAAGAGACCCAGTACTTC

clone size: .
D gene: .
J gene: TRBJ1-5
V gene: TRBV28
CDR3 protein: CASSPLRGRGTHSNQPQHF
CDR3 DNA: TGTGCCAGCAGTCCCCTCCGGGGCAGGGGAACACATAGCAATCAGCCCCAGCATTTT

clone size: .
D gene: .
J gene: TRBJ2-5
V gene: TRBV7-9
CDR3 protein: CASSRDQETQYF
CDR3 DNA: TGTGCCAGCAGCCGGGACCAAGAGACCCAGTACTTC

clone size: .
D gene: .
J gene: TRBJ2-2
V gene: TRBV7-6
CDR3 protein: CASSAYGQVGTGELFF
CDR3 DNA: TGTGCCAGCAGCGCCTATGGGCAGGTTGGGACCGGGGAGCTGTTTTTT

clone size: once
D gene: .
J gene: TRBJ2-7
V gene: TRBV9
CDR3 protein: CASSEQVSSYEQYF
CDR3 DNA: TGTGCCAGCAGCGAACAGGTTAGCTCCTACGAGCAGTACTTC

clone size: .
D gene: .
J gene: TRBJ1-2
V gene: TRBV28
CDR3 protein: CASIPRWSRVMSYTF
CDR3 DNA: TGTGCCAGCATTCCTCGATGGAGCAGGGTCATGAGCTACACCTTC

clone size: .
D gene: .
J gene: TRBJ1-3
V gene: TRBV5-1
CDR3 protein: CASSRGSVGTVSGNTIYF
CDR3 DNA: TGCGCCAGCAGCCGGGGGTCGGTCGGGACGGTCTCTGGAAACACCATATATTTT

clone size: .
D gene: .
J gene: TRBJ2-2
V gene: TRBV27
CDR3 protein: CASRQQDYGELFF
CDR3 DNA: TGTGCCAGCAGACAACAGGACTACGGGGAGCTGTTTTTT

clone size: .
D gene: .
J gene: TRBJ1-2
V gene: TRBV4-1
CDR3 protein: CASSQERQPYGYTF
CDR3 DNA: TGCGCCAGCAGCCAGGAGAGACAGCCTTATGGCTACACCTTC

clone size: .
D gene: .
J gene: TRBJ2-1
V gene: TRBV29-1
CDR3 protein: CSVDTSALRQFF
CDR3 DNA: TGCAGCGTCGACACAAGTGCCCTTAGGCAGTTCTTC

clone size: .
D gene: TRBD1
J gene: TRBJ2-7
V gene: TRBV5-5
CDR3 protein: CASSLAIGRTGAYEQYF
CDR3 DNA: TGTGCCAGCAGCTTGGCTATTGGTCGGACAGGGGCCTACGAGCAGTACTTC

clone size: .
D gene: .
J gene: TRBJ1-1
V gene: TRBV28
CDR3 protein: CASPGFGGIMNTEAFF
CDR3 DNA: TGTGCCAGCCCTGGCTTCGGGGGAATAATGAACACTGAAGCTTTCTTT

clone size: .
D gene: TRBD1
J gene: TRBJ2-3
V gene: TRBV29-1
CDR3 protein: CSVESYRGADTQYF
CDR3 DNA: TGCAGCGTTGAATCGTACAGGGGAGCAGATACGCAGTATTTT

clone size: .
D gene: TRBD1
J gene: TRBJ2-2
V gene: TRBV4-1
CDR3 protein: CASSPDRTTGELFF
CDR3 DNA: TGCGCCAGCAGCCCGGACAGGACAACCGGGGAGCTGTTTTTT

clone size: .
D gene: .
J gene: TRBJ2-1
V gene: TRBV11-2
CDR3 protein: CASSLAGVEQFF
CDR3 DNA: TGTGCCAGCAGCTTAGCGGGAGTAGAGCAGTTCTTC

clone size: .
D gene: TRBD2
J gene: TRBJ2-2
V gene: TRBV7-2
CDR3 protein: CASSSAGLAGGPGTGELFF
CDR3 DNA: TGTGCCAGCAGTTCCGCGGGACTAGCGGGAGGGCCGGGAACCGGGGAGCTGTTTTTT

clone size: .
D gene: .
J gene: TRBJ2-7
V gene: TRBV6-5
CDR3 protein: CASSYSGGLGYEQYF
CDR3 DNA: TGTGCCAGCAGTTACTCGGGGGGTTTGGGCTACGAGCAGTACTTC

clone size: .
D gene: .
J gene: TRBJ2-7
V gene: TRBV7-9
CDR3 protein: CASSPPGQGGYEQYF
CDR3 DNA: TGTGCCAGCAGCCCCCCCGGGCAGGGCGGATACGAGCAGTACTTC

clone size: .
D gene: TRBD2
J gene: TRBJ2-7
V gene: TRBV5-1
CDR3 protein: CASSPPTSGSPHEQYF
CDR3 DNA: TGCGCCAGCAGCCCCCCGACTAGCGGCTCTCCCCACGAGCAGTACTTC

clone size: .
D gene: .
J gene: TRBJ1-1
V gene: TRBV12-5
CDR3 protein: CASGVSDSEAFF
CDR3 DNA: TGTGCTAGTGGTGTCTCCGACAGTGAAGCTTTCTTT

clone size: .
D gene: TRBD2
J gene: TRBJ2-5
V gene: TRBV10-2
CDR3 protein: CASSDSGLEETQYF
CDR3 DNA: TGCGCCAGCAGTGACTCCGGACTAGAAGAGACCCAGTACTTC

clone size: .
D gene: TRBD2
J gene: TRBJ2-7
V gene: TRBV9
CDR3 protein: CASSTRAGGSPFEQYF
CDR3 DNA: TGTGCCAGCAGCACACGAGCGGGAGGGTCCCCCTTTGAGCAGTACTTC

clone size: .
D gene: TRBD1
J gene: TRBJ2-3
V gene: TRBV7-8
CDR3 protein: CASSNSRDRAFTDTQYF
CDR3 DNA: TGTGCCAGCAGTAATTCTCGGGACAGGGCATTCACAGATACGCAGTATTTT

clone size: .
D gene: TRBD2
J gene: TRBJ2-2
V gene: TRBV11-2
CDR3 protein: CASSHPRGSGSSGELFF
CDR3 DNA: TGTGCCAGCAGCCACCCCCGAGGTAGCGGGAGTTCCGGGGAGCTGTTTTTT

clone size: .
D gene: .
J gene: TRBJ2-5
V gene: TRBV5-1
CDR3 protein: CASSLEAPGTQYF
CDR3 DNA: TGCGCCAGCAGCTTGGAAGCTCCGGGTACCCAGTACTTC

clone size: .
D gene: .
J gene: TRBJ1-2
V gene: TRBV30
CDR3 protein: CAWSQGSGYTF
CDR3 DNA: TGTGCCTGGAGTCAGGGCTCTGGCTACACCTTC

clone size: .
D gene: .
J gene: TRBJ2-1
V gene: TRBV7-9
CDR3 protein: CASSLRTLDNEQFF
CDR3 DNA: TGTGCCAGCAGCTTACGGACTCTGGACAATGAGCAGTTCTTC

clone size: .
D gene: .
J gene: TRBJ1-1
V gene: TRBV18
CDR3 protein: CASSPPAGGTEAFF
CDR3 DNA: TGTGCCAGCTCACCACCGGCAGGAGGCACTGAAGCTTTCTTT

clone size: .
D gene: TRBD1
J gene: TRBJ2-7
V gene: TRBV7-8
CDR3 protein: CASRKTQGPSYEQYF
CDR3 DNA: TGTGCCAGCAGAAAAACACAGGGGCCGTCTTACGAGCAGTACTTC

clone size: .
D gene: .
J gene: TRBJ1-1
V gene: TRBV5-1
CDR3 protein: CASSLTPGGAEAFF
CDR3 DNA: TGCGCCAGCAGCCTAACCCCCGGGGGGGCTGAAGCTTTCTTT

clone size: once
D gene: TRBD2
J gene: TRBJ2-2
V gene: TRBV5-1
CDR3 protein: CASSLRGGRETGELFF
CDR3 DNA: TGCGCCAGCAGCTTGCGTGGCGGGAGGGAAACCGGGGAGCTGTTTTTT

clone size: once
D gene: .
J gene: TRBJ1-4
V gene: TRBV28
CDR3 protein: CASRNVGLAAPNEKLFF
CDR3 DNA: TGTGCCAGCAGGAACGTGGGTTTGGCGGCTCCCAATGAAAAACTGTTTTTT

clone size: .
D gene: .
J gene: TRBJ1-5
V gene: TRBV19
CDR3 protein: CASSMNRDKHLAVQPQHF
CDR3 DNA: TGTGCCAGTAGTATGAACCGGGACAAACACTTAGCTGTTCAGCCCCAGCATTTT

clone size: .
D gene: TRBD2
J gene: TRBJ2-7
V gene: TRBV5-1
CDR3 protein: CASSSRDYSYEQYF
CDR3 DNA: TGCGCCAGCAGCTCCCGGGACTACTCCTACGAGCAGTACTTC

clone size: .
D gene: .
J gene: TRBJ2-7
V gene: TRBV2
CDR3 protein: CASSEGGILYEQYF
CDR3 DNA: TGTGCCAGCAGCGAGGGGGGGATTCTCTACGAGCAGTACTTC

clone size: .
D gene: .
J gene: TRBJ1-2
V gene: TRBV6-5
CDR3 protein: CASSYSGDPYGYTF
CDR3 DNA: TGTGCCAGCAGTTACTCAGGGGATCCTTATGGCTACACCTTC

clone size: .
D gene: TRBD1
J gene: TRBJ1-4
V gene: TRBV19
CDR3 protein: CASSLQGTNEKLFF
CDR3 DNA: TGTGCCAGTAGCCTACAGGGGACTAATGAAAAACTGTTTTTT

clone size: .
D gene: TRBD1
J gene: TRBJ2-3
V gene: TRBV27
CDR3 protein: CASSLSGQGVTTDTQYF
CDR3 DNA: TGTGCCAGCAGTTTATCGGGTCAGGGGGTAACCACAGATACGCAGTATTTT

clone size: .
D gene: .
J gene: TRBJ2-5
V gene: TRBV7-9
CDR3 protein: CASSLEGASRETQYF
CDR3 DNA: TGTGCCAGCAGCCTGGAGGGTGCATCCCGAGAGACCCAGTACTTC

clone size: .
D gene: .
J gene: TRBJ2-1
V gene: TRBV6-5
CDR3 protein: CASSYSYSYNEQFF
CDR3 DNA: TGTGCCAGCAGTTACTCTTACTCCTACAATGAGCAGTTCTTC

clone size: .
D gene: .
J gene: TRBJ2-7
V gene: TRBV13
CDR3 protein: CASSLGTGRYEQYF
CDR3 DNA: TGTGCCAGCAGCTTAGGGACAGGCCGTTACGAGCAGTACTTC

clone size: .
D gene: TRBD1
J gene: TRBJ1-2
V gene: TRBV7-3
CDR3 protein: CASSPGGATSNYGYTF
CDR3 DNA: TGTGCCAGCAGCCCAGGGGGCGCGACTTCTAACTATGGCTACACCTTC

clone size: .
D gene: .
J gene: TRBJ1-1
V gene: TRBV9
CDR3 protein: CASSVGGEENTEAFF
CDR3 DNA: TGTGCCAGCAGCGTAGGGGGGGAGGAGAACACTGAAGCTTTCTTT

clone size: .
D gene: .
J gene: TRBJ2-7
V gene: TRBV4-1
CDR3 protein: CASSQEAPASGSSYRYEQYF
CDR3 DNA: TGCGCCAGCAGCCAAGAAGCGCCGGCGTCGGGGTCAAGTTATCGGTACGAGCAGTACTTC

clone size: .
D gene: TRBD2
J gene: TRBJ2-3
V gene: TRBV11-2
CDR3 protein: CASSSLAEMTDTQYF
CDR3 DNA: TGTGCCAGCAGCTCCCTAGCGGAGATGACAGATACGCAGTATTTT